The 18 T cell receptor beta chains below all came from one sample that was sequenced in a study of T cells in Graves' hyperthyroidism and ophthalmopathy. RNA transcripts provided the source from which TCR beta CDR3 regions were amplified. The TCR CDR3 was amplified in a first-round RT-PCR using the HTBI primer set. Each CDR3 protein is one row after TCRdb ran MiXCR on the multiplex PCR reads. The data show some 440,000 distinct CDR3 sequences, 15% to 17% seen once. Material: blood. The receptors were gathered from a young woman with Graves' hyperthyroidism.

This clonotype has at least ten counts. V is TRBV2 and J is TRBJ2-1; D remains ambiguous. V shed 4 bases and J shed 0 bases, with 10 bases lying between them. The CDR3 is 15 amino acids. Germline-derived CDR1 and CDR2 are SNHLY and FYNNEI. The CDR3 DNA reads as TGTGCCAGCAGTGTCGACCAGAGCTCCTACAATGAGCAGTTCTTC. Amino acid sequence: CASSVDQSSYNEQFF. The full variable domain, in which reference TRBV2 and TRBJ2-1 provide the parts outside the CDR3, is EPEVTQTPSHQVTQMGQEVILRCVPISNHLYFYWYRQILGQKVEFLVSFYNNEISEKSEIFDDQFSVERPDGSNFTLKIRSTKLEDSAMYFCASSVDQSSYNEQFFGPGTRLTVL.

This clonotype was counted ten times or more. The V call is TRBV28, the J call TRBJ1-2; perhaps TRBD1 as D (5 bases). The CDR3 runs to 12 residues. V was shortened by 2 bases and J by 7 bases, with 8 bases between the two germline ends. Germline V gene data show CDR1 as MDHEN and CDR2 as SYDVKM. CDR3 nucleotide sequence: TGTGCCAGCAGTTTACGGGGCTTTGGCTACACCTTC. Its translation is CASSLRGFGYTF.

This clonotype was counted between two and nine times. The chain combines TRBV24-1 with TRBJ1-2; no firm D call. Germline CDR1 reads KGHDR; CDR2 reads SFDVKD. This CDR3 contains 11 residues. Trimming left V 4 bases short and J 8 bases short, with 7 bases between. CDR3 DNA: TGTGCCACCAGTGACACGTCAGGCTACACCTTC. This translates into CATSDTSGYTF.

V gene TRBV4-3 combines with J gene TRBJ2-5, with TRBD2 identical over 10 bases. Per the germline V gene, CDR1 is LGHNA and CDR2 is YSLEER. The CDR3 has 20 amino acids. J lost 5 bases, V lost 1 base, and 19 bases had no gene match. CDR3 sequence: CASSQGRASSGGAAWETQYF. The CDR3 region has the DNA TGCGCCAGCAGCCAAGGGAGGGCGTCGAGCGGGGGGGCGGCGTGGGAGACCCAGTACTTC.

This clonotype was picked up many times. The chain employs TRBV24-1 and TRBJ1-1; tentatively, D is TRBD1 (6 bases). V was cut by 3 bases and J by 5 bases, with 15 bases left in between. The CDR3 runs 15 residues. Germline assignment: CDR1 KGHDR and CDR2 SFDVKD. The CDR3 DNA sequence: TGTGCCACCAGTGATGGGGGGGCGTCAAGTACTGAAGCTTTCTTT. It yields the protein CATSDGGASSTEAFF.

At least ten counts were recorded for this clonotype. The chain recombines TRBV6-2 or TRBV6-3 with TRBJ2-1; the D gene is possibly TRBD2 (6 bases). V dropped 1 base and J dropped 10 bases, with 11 bases sitting between them. Germline CDR1 is MNHEY and CDR2 is SVGEGT. The CDR3 extends over 13 amino acids. The CDR3 spells CASSYWRGREQFF. The CDR3 nucleotides are TGTGCCAGCAGTTACTGGAGGGGTCGCGAGCAGTTCTTC.

This clonotype was recorded at least ten times. V usage is TRBV7-9 and J usage is TRBJ2-6; D may be TRBD1 or TRBD2 (6 bases each). The germline V and J ends were trimmed by 5 bases and 0 bases, with 20 bases remaining between them. The CDR3 is 19 residues long. CDR1 SEHNR and CDR2 FQNEAQ come from the germline V gene (reference sequence). CDR3 loop: CASSKWRAAGVSGANVLTF. CDR3 nucleotide sequence: TGTGCCAGCAGCAAATGGAGGGCGGCAGGGGTCTCTGGGGCCAACGTCCTGACTTTC.

The sample holds many counts of this clonotype. This chain uses TRBV6-1 with TRBJ1-4; TRBD1 agrees at 7 bases. In germline, CDR1 is MNHNS, CDR2 SASEGT. The CDR3 is made up of 15 amino acids. With V trimmed by 6 bases and J by 4 bases, 8 bases remained unmatched. In DNA form, the CDR3 reads TGTGCCAGCAGGCTCAGACAGGGTGGTAATGAAAAACTGTTTTTT. Its translation is CASRLRQGGNEKLFF.

Only a few counts were recorded for this clonotype. V usage is TRBV7-6 and J usage is TRBJ2-4; 8 nucleotides align to TRBD2. The junction had 15 bases not matched to a gene; V was cut back by 2 bases and J by 9 bases. The germline V gene encodes CDR1 SGHVS and CDR2 FNYEAQ. This CDR3 is 17 amino acids long. The DNA of the CDR3 is TGTGCCAGCAGCTTAACCTCGGGAGGGGCCGGTTCAGGCATTCAGTACTTC. Its translation: CASSLTSGGAGSGIQYF. The full variable domain, rest sourced from reference TRBV7-6 and TRBJ2-4, is GAGVSQSPRYKVTKRGQDVALRCDPISGHVSLYWYRQALGQGPEFLTYFNYEAQQDKSGLPNDRFSAERPEGSISTLTIQRTEQRDSAMYRCASSLTSGGAGSGIQYFGAGTRLSVL.

This clonotype came up many times. The chain is built from TRBV28 and TRBJ2-1; the match to TRBD1 covers 11 bases. V shed 5 bases and J 7 bases; nucleotides not matched to a gene: 10. The CDR3 sequence is 16 residues long. From germline, CDR1 is MDHEN and CDR2 SYDVKM. The CDR3 spells CASSRGGQGGWNEQFF. DNA of the CDR3: TGTGCCAGCAGTCGGGGGGGACAGGGGGGCTGGAATGAGCAGTTCTTC.

The chain links TRBV28 to TRBJ1-1, with D unclear. Germline V gene sequence: CDR1 MDHEN, CDR2 SYDVKM. V was clipped by 7 bases and J by 2 bases, with 17 bases between them. The CDR3 spans 15 residues. CDR3 DNA: TGTGCCAGCACCGCTCTCGGAACGGAAAACACTGAAGCTTTCTTT. This translates into CASTALGTENTEAFF.

Ten or more counts support this clonotype. The rearrangement joins TRBV11-2 to TRBJ2-2; D is possibly TRBD1 or TRBD2 (6 bases each). Germline loops: CDR1 SGHAT, CDR2 FQNNGV. The CDR3 covers 16 residues. V was cut by 7 bases and J by 3 bases, with 18 bases left in between. The DNA of the CDR3 is TGTGCCAGCACCCTAGGGGGGAGAAAGGACACCGGGGAGCTGTTTTTT. Translated: CASTLGGRKDTGELFF.

This clonotype was seen repeatedly, ten times or more. The chain employs TRBV12-3 or TRBV12-4 and TRBJ1-5; no clear D gene. Trimming stripped 6 bases from V and 1 base from J, with 13 bases between. The CDR3 runs 15 residues. The CDR3 spells CASRVSASSNQPQHF. Here the CDR3 DNA reads TGTGCCAGCAGGGTGAGCGCCTCGAGCAATCAGCCCCAGCATTTT.

Note on this clonotype: A read error is possible here, since a much larger clone lies one base away. The rearrangement uses TRBV12-3 or TRBV12-4 and TRBJ1-1; the D gene is possibly TRBD1 (5 bases). The germline V and J ends were trimmed by 7 bases and 6 bases, with 9 bases remaining between them. This CDR3 is built from 11 residues. This CDR3 is CASIGGAEAFF. For the CDR3, the DNA is TGTGCCAGCATTGGGGGGGCTGAAGCTTTCTTT.

There are a few counts of this clonotype. This chain uses TRBV24-1 with TRBJ2-1; 7 positions match TRBD2. V trimming: 0 bases; J trimming: 4 bases; junction bases outside the gene matches: 8. Germline V gives CDR1 KGHDR, CDR2 SFDVKD. The CDR3 is 17 amino acids. The CDR3 sequence: CATSDLQSSGTYNEQFF. DNA of the CDR3: TGTGCCACCAGTGATTTGCAGTCTAGCGGAACGTACAATGAGCAGTTCTTC.

The chain links TRBV28 to TRBJ1-2, with D unclear. The CDR3 has 13 amino acids. Deletions cut 6 bases from V and 7 bases from J, with 15 bases between. Germline V lookup: CDR1 MDHEN, CDR2 SYDVKM. The CDR3 DNA follows: TGTGCCAGCAGCGTACCCGGGTCGTTTGGCTACACCTTC. Translating it yields CASSVPGSFGYTF.

The J gene is TRBJ1-6, the V gene TRBV11-2; TRBD1 matches at 12 bases. This CDR3 is 24 amino acids long. After removal of 2 bases from V and 7 bases from J, the junction contained 27 bases not matched to a gene. Germline-derived CDR1 and CDR2 are SGHAT and FQNNGV. CDR3: CASSLYRPHGARPWDRGRNSPLHF. CDR3 bases: TGTGCCAGCAGCTTATATCGGCCCCATGGTGCCAGGCCTTGGGACAGGGGGCGGAATTCACCCCTCCACTTT.

This clonotype came up a few times. This chain connects TRBV6-2 or TRBV6-3 to TRBJ1-5, with 9 bases aligning to TRBD1. The CDR3 contains 17 residues. CDR1 is MNHEY, CDR2 SVGEGT, per germline. V lost 2 bases and J lost 1; bases outside the gene matches: 6. The CDR3: CASSYPGQGLSNQPQHF. The DNA of the CDR3 is TGTGCCAGCAGTTACCCAGGACAGGGGTTAAGCAATCAGCCCCAGCATTTT.